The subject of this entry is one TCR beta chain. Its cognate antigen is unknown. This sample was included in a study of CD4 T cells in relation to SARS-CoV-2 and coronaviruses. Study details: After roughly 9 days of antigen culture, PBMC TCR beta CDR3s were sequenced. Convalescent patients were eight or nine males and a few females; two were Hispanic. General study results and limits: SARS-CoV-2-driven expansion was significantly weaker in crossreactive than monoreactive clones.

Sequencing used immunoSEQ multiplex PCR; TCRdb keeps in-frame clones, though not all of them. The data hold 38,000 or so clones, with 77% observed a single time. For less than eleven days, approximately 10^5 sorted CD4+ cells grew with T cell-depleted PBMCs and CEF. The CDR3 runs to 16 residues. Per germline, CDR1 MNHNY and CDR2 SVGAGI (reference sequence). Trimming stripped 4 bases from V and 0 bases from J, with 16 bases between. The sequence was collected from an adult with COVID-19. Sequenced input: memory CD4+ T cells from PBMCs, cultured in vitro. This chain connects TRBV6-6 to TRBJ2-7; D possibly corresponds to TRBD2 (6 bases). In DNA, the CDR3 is TGTGCCAGCAGTTCAGCATCAAGGCGGGACTCCTACGAGCAGTACTTC. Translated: CASSSASRRDSYEQYF.